These 3 T cell receptor beta chains were all obtained from the same sample, sequenced in a study of long-term antiretroviral therapy in people with HIV. The assay used was immunoSEQ (version v3.0), run at survey level. Generated by immunoSEQ multiplex PCR, the TCRdb table keeps only in-frame clones and is missing some. The table lists approximately 17,000 clones, about 81% of them singletons. The sample was unsorted PBMCs, taken about 3.2 years after starting antiretroviral therapy. Receptors were obtained from a middle-aged woman with HIV.

The chain couples TRBV7-9 to TRBJ1-4, with 7 bases lining up with TRBD1. Germline V gives CDR1 SEHNR, CDR2 FQNEAQ (reference sequence). The J segment lost 0 bases and the V segment lost 5 bases, leaving 12 bases of the junction unmatched. The CDR3 consists of 18 residues. In DNA form, the CDR3 reads TGTGCCAGCAGCCCCGGACGCGAAGGGGGCGCAACTAATGAAAAACTGTTTTTT. Translating gives CASSPGREGGATNEKLFF.

This clone appeared once. J is TRBJ2-3 and V is TRBV28; D unresolved. The V and J ends lost 3 bases and 1 base respectively, with 8 bases between them. There are 14 residues in the CDR3. The germline V gene encodes CDR1 MDHEN and CDR2 SYDVKM. CDR3 DNA sequence: TGTGCCAGCAGTTTCCTCCAGGGCACAGATACGCAGTATTTT. Translated: CASSFLQGTDTQYF.

The J gene is TRBJ2-3, the V gene TRBV7-9; TRBD2 matches at 8 bases. Per germline, CDR1 SEHNR and CDR2 FQNEAQ (reference sequence). V was clipped by 1 base and J by 4 bases; unmatched bases: 4. The CDR3 sequence is 15 residues long. CDR3: CASSLEGTRSDTQYF. CDR3 sequence (DNA): TGTGCCAGCAGCTTAGAGGGGACTAGGTCAGATACGCAGTATTTT.